This T cell receptor beta chain was captured by sequencing in a study of T cells in localized non-small cell lung cancer (TCRdb year 2020). About the investigation overall: The study examined T cell repertoires in approximately 240 patients with early-stage NSCLC and compared tumors with uninvolved tumor-adjacent lungs. The cohort was made up of around 250 treatment-naive NSCLC patients whose localized lung tumors had been resected. NSCLC patients had a mean age of roughly 64 years, and approximately 140 were male and 85 to 110 female.

At diagnosis, tumor, uninvolved tumor-adjacent lung and peripheral blood were collected and then preserved as a mix of FFPE and fresh-frozen material. For TCR repertoire profiling, the blood samples were analyzed as peripheral blood mononuclear cells. Points on this clone: Its antigen target is currently unknown. Nothing much larger sits one base from this clone, and base qualities are not available.

Here is what the overall study found, with its caveats: Because multi-region tumor sequencing was not performed, intratumor heterogeneity could not be ruled out. Because of the exploratory design, TCR variables were selected using unadjusted p-values without false-discovery rate correction. Higher T cell density in blood was associated with longer overall survival, whereas higher clonality in adjacent lung was associated with shorter survival. Uninvolved tumor-adjacent lung showed the highest T cell clonality, higher than tumor, which suggests more focused antigenic responses in the uninvolved tumor-adjacent lung. Of the top 100 tumor clones, a median of roughly 53 were detected in paired uninvolved adjacent lung; under 30 were also among that lung's top 100.

TCR beta CDR3 regions were sequenced from DNA using the immunoSEQ Assay. In the paper's pipeline: T cell density was computed as TCR beta template counts normalized to usable DNA estimated by amplifying housekeeping genes. Using the preseqR package, richness was estimated by extrapolating to 120,000 templates for tissue samples and 400,000 templates for PBMC samples. Clonality was taken to be one minus Pielou's evenness. To identify tissue-enriched TCRs, differential abundance testing was run on productive amino-acid clonotypes with a minimum total count of 5 and an alpha of 0.1. Repertoire overlap between compartments was quantified with the Jaccard Index and Morisita Overlap Index. TCR beta CDR3s were clustered by GLIPH together with public tetramer-defined viral CDR3s, and at least three viral sequences plus V-gene enrichment were required for viral motifs. TCRdb re-hosts the immuneACCESS table, in-frame sequences only. Its copies lack some clones; in the studies checked, an unresolved V gene accounts for under half of them, and the cause for the rest is not known. That table gives V, J and clone size, and the DNA gave D and trimming. Counted in this sample were nearly 40,000 clones; more than 85% of them appeared once. Jointly, the top ten make up around 3.8% of the sample.

The CDR3 goes from the cysteine to the phenylalanine over 15 residues. Only the CDR3 DNA stays, 45 bases, in frame from base 1. After removal of 6 bases from V and 5 bases from J, the junction retains 4 bases not matched to a gene. CDR1 and CDR2 were assigned from the germline V gene as MNHEY and SVGAGI. The chain was built from TRBV6-5 and TRBJ2-2, with 12 middle bases fitting TRBD1. The sequence was collected from a man aged 18-55 years with stage I lung adenocarcinoma. The source material was peripheral blood, sampled before any cancer treatment. The DNA reads TGTGCCAGCAGACCGGGACAGGGGGCGACCGGGGAGCTGTTTTTT. Translation gives CASRPGQGATGELFF.